The TCR beta chain described here comes from a study of CD8+ T cells in alopecia areata. Study details: Grafting placed skin from approximately 6-12-month-old C3H/HeJ donors with spontaneous alopecia onto roughly 7-11-week-old female C3H/HeJ mice.

The study's findings and limits: Compared with normal scalp, lesional scalp had higher clonality and more expanded CD8+ clones.

This clone has at least ten counts. Antigen: not known. The TCRdb protein and the DNA translation do not line up at residue 11; the protein shown here was made by translating the DNA. The gene names here belong to mouse. The CDR3 extends 3 residues past the end of the read, so its final part is completed from the germline J gene. This CDR3 region has 14 residues. V lost 0 bases and J lost 7; bases outside the gene matches: 3. CDR1 GKSSPN and CDR2 SITVG come from the germline V gene. Extraction and reverse transcription of RNA yielded cDNA as the sequencing template. Repertoires were generated with immunoSEQ multiplex PCR, while TCRdb's copy carries only in-frame clones and drops some. The data show approximately 2,000 clones, none appearing only once, with roughly half held by the ten largest.

J is TRBJ1-6 and V is TRBV31, with 7 bases that match TRBD1. TRBJ1-6 has ORF status, its function being uncertain. The sequence was obtained from a C3H/HeJ mouse with alopecia areata. These mice share the MHC haplotype H2-k. The sequencing input was lesional skin. The part of the CDR3 DNA that was read is TGTGCCTGGAGTCTATCAGGGGGGAATTCGCCC. This encodes CAWSLSGGNSP. The whole CDR3 reads CAWSLSGGNSPLYF.